Given below is one T cell receptor beta chain in context. What it binds is not known. Roughly 2.2 micrograms of genomic DNA from cryopreserved PBMCs went into TCR beta libraries. This sample was included in a study of cytotoxic CD8 clonotypes in ibrutinib-treated CLL. Turning to the study itself: The study recorded mean values of about 260,000 productive templates and 90,000 to 100,000 productive rearrangements per sample. Whole-study results and caveats: Timing of sampling differed between sustained-remission and progressing patients.

The table came from immunoSEQ multiplex PCR; TCRdb's copy has only in-frame clones and leaves some out. The table shows about 50,000 clones, with roughly three fifths occurring only once. This CDR3 is 16 amino acids long. The sequence came from a human donor with chronic lymphocytic leukemia. Source: PBMCs, taken after 24 months of ibrutinib treatment. The chain has TRBV12-2 and TRBJ1-5; TRBD1 is taken as the D call from the table, unchecked against the DNA. TRBV12-2 is a pseudogene locus. CDR3 sequence reads: CARNGGDGPVDKPQHF. Written as DNA, the CDR3 is TGTGCTCGGAATGGGGGCGACGGGCCGGTCGATAAGCCCCAGCATTTT.